One and the same sample provided the 29 T cell receptor beta chains below, sequenced in a study of post-analysis software for immune sequencing data. General study results and limits: Four or five TRBV segments (TRBV5-6, TRBV5-1 and TRBV20-1 among them) occurred more frequently in patients than in controls.

The authors incorporated unique molecular identifiers into the TCR beta cDNA libraries. One entry per CDR3 protein, called by TCRdb with MiXCR from the PCR reads. This sample has 750,000 to 950,000 distinct CDR3 sequences, with roughly 50% found just once. Antigen specificity for these receptors is unknown. Input material: blood. These receptors were taken from a girl between 5 and 17 years old with multiple sclerosis.

This clonotype was seen a single time. This chain uses TRBV7-9 with TRBJ2-2, with D unclear. The length of the CDR3 is 14 residues. Trimming took off 0 bases at V and 7 bases at J, with 9 bases between the two ends. Per germline, CDR1 SEHNR and CDR2 FQNEAQ (reference sequence). CDR3 in DNA: TGTGCCAGCAGCTTAGCAGGGTCCCACGGGGAGCTGTTTTTT. This codes for CASSLAGSHGELFF.

The genes are TRBV14 and TRBJ2-5; TRBD2 agrees at 7 bases. The germline V gene encodes CDR1 SGHDN and CDR2 FVKESK. The V segment lost 5 bases and the J segment 4 bases; nucleotides outside the gene matches: 10. The CDR3 has 15 residues. The CDR3: CASSVGRRERETQYF. CDR3 DNA: TGTGCCAGCAGCGTCGGGAGGCGGGAGAGAGAGACCCAGTACTTC. The full variable domain, its missing parts supplied by reference TRBV14 and TRBJ2-5, is EAGVTQFPSHSVIEKGQTVTLRCDPISGHDNLYWYRRVMGKEIKFLLHFVKESKQDESGMPNNRFLAERTGGTYSTLKVQPAELEDSGVYFCASSVGRRERETQYFGPGTRLLVL.

This clonotype showed up just a few times. V is TRBV7-2 and J is TRBJ2-7; the D gene is possibly TRBD1 (6 bases). Trimming took 3 bases from V and 4 from J, leaving 13 bases between them. This CDR3 is 14 amino acids long. Looked up from germline, CDR1 is SGHTA and CDR2 is FQGNSA. In DNA form, the CDR3 reads TGTGCCAGCAGCTTTGCCGGGACAACGTACGAGCAGTACTTC. This translates into CASSFAGTTYEQYF.

J is TRBJ2-5 and V is TRBV5-1, with no clear D. Trimming pared 0 bases from V and 5 bases from J, leaving 17 bases between. This CDR3 region has 16 residues. Germline-derived CDR1 and CDR2 are SGHRS and YFSETQ. CDR3 DNA sequence: TGCGCCAGCAGCTTGGCCCTTGTCAGAGGAGAGGAGACCCAGTACTTC. This codes for CASSLALVRGEETQYF.

The CDR3 here is CASRLTGDTGELFF. In DNA, the CDR3 is TGTGCCAGCAGACTGACAGGGGACACCGGGGAGCTGTTTTTT. This sequence joins TRBV6-5 and TRBJ2-2, with 8 bases that match TRBD1. Per the germline V gene, CDR1 is MNHEY and CDR2 is SVGAGI. The CDR3 is 14 residues long. Unmatched junction bases numbered 3, after V lost 6 bases and J lost 3 bases.

The chain is built from TRBV7-9 and TRBJ2-6; D possibly corresponds to TRBD1 (5 bases). The CDR3 totals 17 residues. Trimming removed 0 bases at V and 2 bases at J, with 11 bases between. Germline V gene sequence: CDR1 SEHNR, CDR2 FQNEAQ (reference sequence). CDR3: CASSLAAGLTGANVLTF. The CDR3 DNA is TGTGCCAGCAGCTTAGCGGCAGGGCTAACTGGGGCCAACGTCCTGACTTTC.

V and J are TRBV5-1 and TRBJ2-4; 7 positions agree with TRBD2. V trimming: 4 bases; J trimming: 8 bases; junction bases outside the gene matches: 12. The CDR3 covers 15 residues. The germline V gene encodes CDR1 SGHRS and CDR2 YFSETQ. As DNA, the CDR3 is TGCGCCAGCAGCGACGGGACTACTTCCCGGCACATTCAGTACTTC. Protein: CASSDGTTSRHIQYF.

The chain recombines TRBV29-1 with TRBJ2-5; TRBD1 agrees at 9 bases. The closer fit of TRBJ2-1 to the DNA end suggests the J call may be wrong. CDR1 is SQVTM, CDR2 ANQGSEA, per germline. This CDR3 has 15 amino acids. The CDR3 DNA follows: TGCAGCGTCGCATCCCCGGGACAGGGACAAGAGACCCAGTTCTTC. Translation gives CSVASPGQGQETQFF.

The CDR3 region is CASARAHQETQYF. In DNA, the CDR3 is TGTGCCAGCGCGCGGGCCCACCAAGAGACCCAGTACTTC. The V and J genes are TRBV11-2 and TRBJ2-5; D perhaps matches TRBD2 (5 bases). Looked up from germline, CDR1 is SGHAT and CDR2 is FQNNGV. The CDR3 length is 13 residues. V was shortened by 8 bases and J by 0 bases, with 10 bases between the two germline ends.

This chain links TRBV6-5 with TRBJ2-5; D gene ambiguous. CDR3 length equals 14 residues. The V gene lost 1 base and the J gene lost 5 bases, with 11 bases spanning the gap. Germline assignment: CDR1 MNHEY and CDR2 SVGAGI. CDR3 bases: TGTGCCAGCAGTTACTTCTCAGGTGATGAGACCCAGTACTTC. It specifies CASSYFSGDETQYF.

The chain recombines TRBV5-1 with TRBJ1-1, with TRBD1 identical over 9 bases. The CDR3 covers 19 residues. V shed 2 bases, J shed 5 bases, and the junction held 19 bases outside the gene matches. CDR1 SGHRS and CDR2 YFSETQ come from the germline V gene. CDR3 region: CASSFALMSPDRGWTEAFF. The CDR3 DNA follows: TGCGCCAGCAGCTTTGCTCTAATGTCCCCGGACAGGGGTTGGACTGAAGCTTTCTTT.

The rearrangement joins TRBV12-3 or TRBV12-4 to TRBJ2-5; TRBD1 matches 7 bases. With the DNA end fitting TRBJ2-7 better, the J assignment may be wrong. The CDR3 runs to 13 residues. The CDR3 DNA is TGTGCCAGCAGTTTAGGGACAGGCCTCGAGCAGTACTTC. Its protein product is CASSLGTGLEQYF.

This sequence joins TRBV9 and TRBJ2-3; 12 bases fit TRBD1. The CDR3 length is 15 residues. With 0 bases clipped from V and 7 bases from J, the junction kept 3 bases outside the gene matches. CDR1 is SGDLS and CDR2 is YYNGEE in the germline V gene. CDR3: CASSVEGQGANTQYF. The CDR3 nucleotides read TGTGCCAGCAGCGTAGAGGGACAGGGGGCAAATACGCAGTATTTT.

CDR3 amino acids: CASSYRTGGDYGYTF. In DNA form, the CDR3 reads TGCGCCAGCAGCTACAGGACAGGGGGCGACTATGGCTACACCTTC. J is TRBJ1-2 and V is TRBV5-1; 11 bases match TRBD1. The germline V gene encodes CDR1 SGHRS and CDR2 YFSETQ. The length of the CDR3 is 15 residues. The junction had 4 bases not matched to a gene; V was cut back by 3 bases and J by 3 bases. Complete variable domain (other parts from reference TRBV5-1 and TRBJ1-2): KAGVTQTPRYLIKTRGQQVTLSCSPISGHRSVSWYQQTPGQGLQFLFEYFSETQRNKGNFPGRFSGRQFSNSRSEMNVSTLELGDSALYLCASSYRTGGDYGYTFGSGTRLTVV.

The V gene is TRBV10-3, the J gene TRBJ1-1, with D possibly being TRBD1 (6 bases). With 6 bases removed from V and 5 bases from J, the gap between germline ends came to 19 bases. The germline CDR1 and CDR2 sequences are ENHRY and SYGVKD. The CDR3 runs 15 residues. The CDR3 nucleotides are TGTGCCATCAGCCCCCCGGGCACAGGGTTAACTGAAGCTTTCTTT. It specifies CAISPPGTGLTEAFF.

The rearrangement joins TRBV2 to TRBJ2-7; the match to TRBD2 covers 10 bases. V was clipped by 6 bases and J by 2 bases; unmatched bases: 13. The germline V gene has CDR1 SNHLY and CDR2 FYNNEI. The CDR3 is made up of 17 amino acids. The chain's CDR3 is CASRPPRLAGITYEQYF. The DNA of the CDR3 is TGTGCCAGCAGACCTCCCAGACTAGCGGGCATAACCTACGAGCAGTACTTC.

The table lists this clonotype with a few counts. The V call is TRBV20-1, the J call TRBJ2-5; D perhaps matches TRBD1 (7 bases). V gave up 0 bases and J gave up 4 bases, with 24 bases separating them. Germline lookup yields CDR1 DFQATT and CDR2 SNEGSKA (reference sequence). CDR3 length: 18 amino acids. The CDR3 DNA follows: TGCAGTGCTAGAGATCGGCGGAGGGGGCAGGGGACCTCAGAGACCCAGTACTTC. Its translation is CSARDRRRGQGTSETQYF.

The rearrangement links TRBV2 to TRBJ2-7, with D possibly being TRBD1 (5 bases). The DNA matches TRBJ2-5 better at its end, which makes the J call doubtful. This CDR3 is 14 amino acids long. Germline V CDR1 and CDR2: SNHLY, FYNNEI. CDR3 amino acids: CASSERQGGQTQYF. The CDR3 DNA reads TGTGCCAGCAGTGAACGGCAGGGTGGGCAGACCCAGTACTTC.

The gene calls are TRBV7-2 and TRBJ2-3; D is unresolved. The germline V gene encodes CDR1 SGHTA and CDR2 FQGNSA. The CDR3 is 14 amino acids. V was pared by 1 base and J by 2 bases, with 7 bases between. CDR3: CASSLVATTDTQYF. As DNA, the CDR3 is TGTGCCAGCAGCTTAGTGGCCACCACAGATACGCAGTATTTT. The full variable domain, completed using reference TRBV7-2 and TRBJ2-3, is GAGVSQSPSNKVTEKGKDVELRCDPISGHTALYWYRQSLGQGLEFLIYFQGNSAPDKSGLPSDRFSAERTGGSVSTLTIQRTQQEDSAVYLCASSLVATTDTQYFGPGTRLTVL.

The chain couples TRBV30 to TRBJ2-1; D might be TRBD2 (7 bases). The CDR3 is made up of 16 amino acids. From germline, CDR1 is GTSNPN and CDR2 SVGIG (reference sequence). V was pared by 0 bases and J by 1 base, with 13 bases between. The CDR3 nucleotides are TGTGCCTGGAGTGTAGGGGGGGGTTGGTCCTACAATGAGCAGTTCTTC. It yields the protein CAWSVGGGWSYNEQFF.

This rearrangement joins TRBV6-1 to TRBJ2-1, with 10 nucleotides matching TRBD2. CDR1 and CDR2 from the germline V gene are MNHNS and SASEGT. V shed 7 bases and J 9 bases; nucleotides not matched to a gene: 18. CDR3 length: 17 residues. DNA of the CDR3: TGTGCCAGCAAGAATCTAGCGGGAGTATCCGGACTCAGTGAGCAGTTCTTC. Translating gives CASKNLAGVSGLSEQFF.

The CDR3 here is CASSSGTDLYEQYF. CDR3 DNA: TGTGCCAGCAGTTCCGGGACAGACCTCTACGAGCAGTACTTC. This chain links TRBV7-9 with TRBJ2-7, with 7 bases lining up with TRBD1. Per the germline V gene, CDR1 is SEHNR and CDR2 is FQNEAQ (reference sequence). After removal of 6 bases from V and 3 bases from J, the junction contained 8 bases not matched to a gene. CDR3 length: 14 amino acids.

The chain recombines TRBV7-2 with TRBJ2-5, with TRBD2 matching over 10 bases. V dropped 5 bases and J dropped 5; count of bases not matched to a gene: 2. Germline CDR1 SGHTA, CDR2 FQGNSA. CDR3 length: 13 amino acids. The CDR3 region is CASSTSGVETQYF. In DNA form, the CDR3 reads TGTGCCAGCAGCACTAGCGGGGTCGAGACCCAGTACTTC.

This clonotype has a handful of counts. The gene calls are TRBV5-1 and TRBJ2-7; D is perhaps TRBD2 (5 bases). The V gene's germline CDR1 is SGHRS and CDR2 YFSETQ. The CDR3 is 13 residues long. V lost 4 bases to trimming and J lost 3 bases, with 11 bases between them. CDR3 in amino acids: CASSRGGFYEQYF. CDR3 DNA sequence: TGCGCCAGCAGCCGGGGTGGGTTCTACGAGCAGTACTTC. The full variable domain, its missing parts supplied by reference TRBV5-1 and TRBJ2-7, is KAGVTQTPRYLIKTRGQQVTLSCSPISGHRSVSWYQQTPGQGLQFLFEYFSETQRNKGNFPGRFSGRQFSNSRSEMNVSTLELGDSALYLCASSRGGFYEQYFGPGTRLTVT.

The chain combines TRBV10-2 with TRBJ2-7, with TRBD2 matching over 10 bases. The CDR3 sequence is 15 residues long. Germline CDR1 WSHSY, CDR2 SAAADI. V lost 5 bases, J lost 4 bases, and 8 bases stayed unmatched. CDR3: CASSLVAGGLYEQYF. The CDR3 nucleotides are TGCGCCAGCAGTTTGGTAGCGGGAGGTCTGTACGAGCAGTACTTC.

This clonotype was picked up a small number of times. The genes are TRBV7-2 and TRBJ2-7; TRBD2 agrees at 11 bases. CDR1 and CDR2 from the germline V gene are SGHTA and FQGNSA. With 5 bases clipped from V and 4 bases from J, the junction kept 10 bases outside the gene matches. CDR3 length equals 16 residues. Here the CDR3 DNA reads TGTGCCAGCAGCCCGCTTACTAGCGGGAGTGGTTACGAGCAGTACTTC. Its translation: CASSPLTSGSGYEQYF. Full variable domain (missing parts from reference TRBV7-2 and TRBJ2-7): GAGVSQSPSNKVTEKGKDVELRCDPISGHTALYWYRQSLGQGLEFLIYFQGNSAPDKSGLPSDRFSAERTGGSVSTLTIQRTQQEDSAVYLCASSPLTSGSGYEQYFGPGTRLTVT.

In this sample, this clonotype turned up a few times. The chain couples TRBV7-3 to TRBJ1-1; TRBD1 matches at 8 bases. CDR3 length: 15 amino acids. The germline gives CDR1 SGHTA, CDR2 FQGTGA. V lost 4 bases, J lost 1 base, and 5 bases stayed unmatched. In DNA form, the CDR3 reads TGTGCCAGCAGCTCACAGACAGGGGCGAACACTGAAGCTTTCTTT. It specifies CASSSQTGANTEAFF.

The V and J genes are TRBV29-1 and TRBJ2-1, with D uncertain. The CDR3 runs 12 residues. Trimming took off 7 bases at V and 2 bases at J, with 9 bases between the two ends. The germline V gene encodes CDR1 SQVTM and CDR2 ANQGSEA. The CDR3 DNA is TGCAGCGCGGCTGGGACCTACAATGAGCAGTTCTTC. Encoded protein: CSAAGTYNEQFF.

The chain links TRBV30 to TRBJ2-7, with 14 bases matching TRBD2. Per germline, CDR1 GTSNPN and CDR2 SVGIG (reference sequence). With V trimmed by 6 bases and J by 2 bases, 3 bases remained unmatched. The CDR3 is 14 amino acids. The CDR3 DNA reads as TGTGCCTGTGGGACTAGCGGGAGTCCCTACGAGCAGTACTTC. As protein: CACGTSGSPYEQYF.